This T cell receptor beta chain was documented in a study of T cells in Graves' hyperthyroidism and ophthalmopathy. About the study: Peripheral blood collection took place at initial diagnosis, before any treatment.

Study observations and caveats: Blood also held most thyroid clonotypes expanded beyond 0.001.

Amplified regions were TCR beta CDR3 sequences from RNA transcripts. HTBI primers were employed in a first-round RT-PCR of the TCR CDR3. TCRdb processed the multiplex PCR reads anew with MiXCR; each CDR3 protein has one entry. The sample has fewer than 600,000 distinct CDR3 sequences, approximately 15% seen once; the top ten hold around a sixth. With respect to this clonotype: Antigen specificity is unknown.

The CDR3 has 19 amino acids. J lost 7 bases, V lost 2 bases, and 18 bases had no gene match. Germline V lookup: CDR1 LGHDT, CDR2 YNNKEL (reference sequence). Sequencing input: blood. This sequence originates from a woman between 18 and 30 years old with Graves' hyperthyroidism. The chain carries TRBV3-1 and TRBJ1-4; 8 bases fit TRBD1. The CDR3 nucleotides read TGTGCCAGCAGCCAACCTGCCGGCAGGGGGCGCATCTTCGGTGAAAAACTGTTTTTT. This gives the protein CASSQPAGRGRIFGEKLFF.